A single sample gave rise to the 25 T cell receptor beta chains below, sequenced in a study of blood T cell repertoires in COVID-19. Generated by immunoSEQ multiplex PCR, the TCRdb table keeps only in-frame clones and is missing some. This sample yields 250,000 to 300,000 clones, of which 89% are seen a single time; approximately 1.5% belongs to the top ten. Sequenced sample: PBMCs or T cells enriched from blood (not recorded which). The receptors stem from a woman between 40 and 55 years old who had recovered from COVID-19.

The chain links TRBV7-9 to TRBJ1-1; weak D call: TRBD1 (6 bases). Germline V gives CDR1 SEHNR, CDR2 FQNEAQ (reference sequence). The CDR3 extends over 14 amino acids. The ends were cut back, 8 bases at V and 0 bases at J, with 13 bases in the middle. CDR3 residues: CASSPGGLNTEAFF. The DNA of the CDR3 is TGTGCCAGCTCGCCGGGGGGCTTGAACACTGAAGCTTTCTTT.

This sequence joins TRBV5-1 and TRBJ2-5; perhaps TRBD2 as D (5 bases). The CDR3 extends over 14 amino acids. Germline V gene lookup returns CDR1 SGHRS and CDR2 YFSETQ. V lost 0 bases and J 5 bases, leaving 11 bases between the germline ends. CDR3 nucleotide sequence: TGCGCCAGCAGCTTGGTAGGAGGTACGGAGACCCAGTACTTC. Its protein is CASSLVGGTETQYF. Full variable domain (remainder filled in from reference TRBV5-1 and TRBJ2-5): KAGVTQTPRYLIKTRGQQVTLSCSPISGHRSVSWYQQTPGQGLQFLFEYFSETQRNKGNFPGRFSGRQFSNSRSEMNVSTLELGDSALYLCASSLVGGTETQYFGPGTRLLVL.

This sequence joins TRBV3-1 (or the pseudogene TRBV3-2) and TRBJ1-3; no reliable D call. This CDR3 is built from 15 residues. CDR1 LGHDT and CDR2 YNNKEL come from the germline V gene (reference sequence). With 2 bases removed from V and 0 bases from J, the gap between germline ends came to 8 bases. CDR3 residues: CASSQLSGSGNTIYF. DNA for the CDR3: TGTGCCAGCAGCCAACTCAGTGGCTCTGGAAACACCATATATTTT.

J is TRBJ2-2 and V is TRBV7-3; 8 positions match TRBD2. Losses at the gene ends were 5 bases for V and 4 bases for J; bases not matched to a gene: 6. This CDR3 region has 15 residues. Germline V CDR1 and CDR2: SGHTA, FQGTGA. The CDR3 spells CASSPGTRGTGELFF. The CDR3 nucleotides read TGTGCCAGCAGCCCTGGGACTAGAGGCACCGGGGAGCTGTTTTTT.

The chain employs TRBV11-2 and TRBJ1-2, with TRBD1 identical over 7 bases. Germline trimming cut 5 bases from V and 4 bases from J; bases unmatched to any gene: 4. CDR1 and CDR2 (germline): SGHAT, FQNNGV. The CDR3 runs 13 residues. CDR3 sequence (DNA): TGTGCCAGCAGCCAGGGACAGAGCTATGGCTACACCTTC. As protein: CASSQGQSYGYTF.

V gene TRBV9 combines with J gene TRBJ2-1; the D gene is possibly TRBD2 (5 bases). Looked up from germline, CDR1 is SGDLS and CDR2 is YYNGEE. V lost 2 bases to trimming and J lost 0 bases, with 12 bases between them. The CDR3 extends over 16 amino acids. The CDR3 DNA sequence: TGTGCCAGCAGCGTCTCCGGGGAATCCTCCTACAATGAGCAGTTCTTC. Amino acids: CASSVSGESSYNEQFF.

V gene TRBV11-2 combines with J gene TRBJ2-1; D unclear. Germline assignment: CDR1 SGHAT and CDR2 FQNNGV. The V end was cut by 1 base, the J end by 6 bases, with 7 bases between. The CDR3 has 13 amino acids. The CDR3: CASSLGNINEQFF. The DNA of the CDR3 is TGTGCCAGCAGCTTAGGTAATATCAATGAGCAGTTCTTC.

The V call is TRBV7-9, the J call TRBJ2-2, with D tentatively TRBD1 (5 bases). V lost 0 bases and J lost 4, with 12 bases in between. CDR1 and CDR2 from the germline V gene are SEHNR and FQNEAQ (reference sequence). The CDR3 sequence is 16 residues long. CDR3 coding DNA: TGTGCCAGCAGCTTAGCACCACAGGCTATCACCGGGGAGCTGTTTTTT. Amino acid sequence: CASSLAPQAITGELFF. Looking up the rest from reference TRBV7-9 and TRBJ2-2 gives the full variable domain: DTGVSQNPRHKITKRGQNVTFRCDPISEHNRLYWYRQTLGQGPEFLTYFQNEAQLEKSRLLSDRFSAERPKGSFSTLEIQRTEQGDSAMYLCASSLAPQAITGELFFGEGSRLTVL.

The chain is built from TRBV19 and TRBJ2-7; possible D gene TRBD2, 5 bases. Germline lookup yields CDR1 LNHDA and CDR2 SQIVND (reference sequence). The CDR3 loop spans 16 amino acids. Trimming took 3 bases from V and 0 from J, leaving 15 bases between them. CDR3 protein: CASSMRVGQSSYEQYF. The CDR3 DNA sequence: TGTGCCAGTAGTATGAGGGTTGGGCAGAGCTCCTACGAGCAGTACTTC. The full variable domain, completed using reference TRBV19 and TRBJ2-7, is DGGITQSPKYLFRKEGQNVTLSCEQNLNHDAMYWYRQDPGQGLRLIYYSQIVNDFQKGDIAEGYSVSREKKESFPLTVTSAQKNPTAFYLCASSMRVGQSSYEQYFGPGTRLTVT.

The chain combines TRBV19 with TRBJ2-1; the match to TRBD2 covers 9 bases. This CDR3 region has 17 residues. Germline values: CDR1 LNHDA, CDR2 SQIVND (reference sequence). The V gene end was trimmed by 5 bases and the J gene end by 5 bases; junction bases not matched to a gene: 13. For the CDR3, the DNA is TGTGCCAGTAGTCCCTCTAGGGCTAGCGGGATTCACAATGAGCAGTTCTTC. Translating gives CASSPSRASGIHNEQFF.

The chain joins TRBV6-5 to TRBJ1-1; the match to TRBD1 covers 7 bases. CDR1 and CDR2 from the germline V gene are MNHEY and SVGAGI. Unmatched junction bases numbered 9, after V lost 4 bases and J lost 1 base. The CDR3 covers 16 residues. CDR3 sequence (DNA): TGTGCCAGCAGTTTACCCCCCCGGGACAGGAACACTGAAGCTTTCTTT. Protein sequence: CASSLPPRDRNTEAFF.

The genes are TRBV19 and TRBJ1-2; 8 nucleotides line up with TRBD1. CDR1 and CDR2 (germline): LNHDA, SQIVND (reference sequence). After removal of 2 bases from V and 6 bases from J, the junction contained 11 bases not matched to a gene. The CDR3 covers 16 residues. CDR3 bases: TGTGCCAGTAGTATACCTCGACCCGGGACAGGAGATGGCTACACCTTC. Its translation: CASSIPRPGTGDGYTF.

This rearrangement joins TRBV28 to TRBJ1-4; 7 positions match TRBD1. CDR3 length: 15 residues. CDR1 MDHEN and CDR2 SYDVKM come from the germline V gene. Losses at the gene ends were 5 bases for V and 7 bases for J; bases not matched to a gene: 10. This CDR3 is CASSPPGGRTEKLFF. In nucleotides, the CDR3 is TGTGCCAGCAGTCCCCCAGGGGGGCGCACTGAAAAACTGTTTTTT.

The chain joins TRBV5-6 to TRBJ2-5; 7 bases fit TRBD1. CDR3 length: 16 amino acids. Unmatched junction bases numbered 7, after V lost 0 bases and J lost 2 bases. The germline V gene encodes CDR1 SGHDT and CDR2 YYEEEE. The CDR3 reads CASSLGQGVLQETQYF. CDR3 bases: TGTGCCAGCAGCTTGGGACAGGGCGTACTGCAAGAGACCCAGTACTTC.

The chain uses TRBV19 and TRBJ2-5, with TRBD1 matching over 7 bases. Germline trimming cut 4 bases from V and 3 bases from J; bases unmatched to any gene: 2. This CDR3 has 13 amino acids. Germline V gene data show CDR1 as LNHDA and CDR2 as SQIVND (reference sequence). CDR3 nucleotide sequence: TGTGCCAGTAGTAAAGACAGGGAAGAGACCCAGTACTTC. Protein: CASSKDREETQYF. Combining the CDR3 with reference TRBV19 and TRBJ2-5 gives the whole variable domain DGGITQSPKYLFRKEGQNVTLSCEQNLNHDAMYWYRQDPGQGLRLIYYSQIVNDFQKGDIAEGYSVSREKKESFPLTVTSAQKNPTAFYLCASSKDREETQYFGPGTRLLVL.

The V gene is TRBV6-5, the J gene TRBJ1-5, with a weak D call TRBD1 (6 bases). There are 15 residues in the CDR3. From germline, CDR1 is MNHEY and CDR2 SVGAGI. V dropped 6 bases and J dropped 7 bases, with 19 bases sitting between them. CDR3 bases: TGTGCCAGCAGGGACCAACAGGGCGTCAAACAGCCCCAGCATTTT. This gives the protein CASRDQQGVKQPQHF.

The gene calls are TRBV2 and TRBJ1-1, with 9 positions matching TRBD1. V was clipped by 7 bases and J by 1 base; unmatched bases: 4. The CDR3 has 14 amino acids. Germline V gene lookup returns CDR1 SNHLY and CDR2 FYNNEI. DNA for the CDR3: TGTGCCAGCAACGTGGGACAGGGGAACACTGAAGCTTTCTTT. Residues: CASNVGQGNTEAFF.

The V and J genes are TRBV2 and TRBJ2-2; TRBD1 matches at 10 bases. CDR3 length: 15 amino acids. The V gene end was trimmed by 6 bases and the J gene end by 3 bases; junction bases not matched to a gene: 4. CDR1 is SNHLY and CDR2 is FYNNEI in the germline V gene. CDR3 in amino acids: CASRGTGVYTGELFF. CDR3 nucleotide sequence: TGTGCCAGCAGGGGGACAGGGGTGTACACCGGGGAGCTGTTTTTT.

The V gene is TRBV29-1, the J gene TRBJ1-1; 7 bases are shared with TRBD1. V dropped 2 bases and J dropped 1; count of bases not matched to a gene: 4. This CDR3 has 14 amino acids. Germline CDR1 reads SQVTM; CDR2 reads ANQGSEA. CDR3 sequence reads: CSVEYNRGNTEAFF. The CDR3, as DNA: TGCAGCGTTGAATATAACAGGGGGAACACTGAAGCTTTCTTT.

This clone came up a few times. The chain uses TRBV7-8 and TRBJ1-2; no clear D gene. The CDR3 contains 13 residues. Trimming stripped 5 bases from V and 4 bases from J, with 11 bases between. In germline, CDR1 is SGHVS, CDR2 FQNEAQ. CDR3 nucleotide sequence: TGTGCCAGCAGCCACCCCAGCGGCTATGGCTACACCTTC. This codes for CASSHPSGYGYTF. Looking up the rest from reference TRBV7-8 and TRBJ1-2 gives the full variable domain: GAGVSQSPRYKVAKRGQDVALRCDPISGHVSLFWYQQALGQGPEFLTYFQNEAQLDKSGLPSDRFFAERPEGSVSTLKIQRTQQEDSAVYLCASSHPSGYGYTFGSGTRLTVV.

This chain uses TRBV7-6 with TRBJ1-2; a possible D gene is TRBD1 (5 bases). V was clipped by 5 bases and J by 0 bases, with 19 bases between them. The CDR3 loop spans 17 amino acids. Germline CDR1 and CDR2: SGHVS and FNYEAQ. The CDR3 DNA follows: TGTGCCAGCAGCCCCCAGGGCACGGCTTATACTAACTATGGCTACACCTTC. This codes for CASSPQGTAYTNYGYTF.

The chain employs TRBV9 and TRBJ2-1, with 7 bases identical to TRBD2. The CDR3 covers 15 residues. V was clipped by 0 bases and J by 3 bases; unmatched bases: 3. Germline V gene lookup returns CDR1 SGDLS and CDR2 YYNGEE. CDR3: CASSVVAGDYNEQFF. For the CDR3, the DNA is TGTGCCAGCAGCGTAGTCGCGGGAGACTACAATGAGCAGTTCTTC.

As concerns this clone: The sample carries other DNA sequences with the same CDR3. V is TRBV30 and J is TRBJ1-1; D might be TRBD1 (5 bases). Per the germline V gene, CDR1 is GTSNPN and CDR2 is SVGIG (reference sequence). Trimming removed 5 bases at V and 2 bases at J, with 12 bases between. The CDR3 is 13 residues long. The CDR3 loop reads CAWGADRNTEAFF. CDR3 DNA sequence: TGTGCCTGGGGTGCTGACAGAAACACTGAAGCTTTCTTT.

The genes are TRBV19 and TRBJ1-2; 10 nucleotides agree with TRBD1. CDR1 is LNHDA, CDR2 SQIVND, per germline (reference sequence). The CDR3 runs 15 residues. Losses at the gene ends were 5 bases for V and 6 bases for J; bases not matched to a gene: 9. The CDR3 spells CASSPRQGARDGYTF. The CDR3 DNA follows: TGTGCCAGTAGTCCCAGACAGGGGGCGAGGGATGGCTACACCTTC.

In its sample, this clone was seen a few times. This sample also contains other DNA sequences that code for the same CDR3. This chain links TRBV14 with TRBJ1-1; no reliable D call. Germline-derived CDR1 and CDR2 are SGHDN and FVKESK. The CDR3 contains 13 residues. V lost 3 bases and J 4 bases, leaving 9 bases between the germline ends. This CDR3 reads CASSQGTGTEAFF. As DNA, the CDR3 is TGTGCCAGCAGCCAGGGTACGGGCACTGAAGCTTTCTTT.